Detailed here is one T cell receptor (beta chain). The CDR3 sequence is 15 residues long. V lost 0 bases and J 3 bases, leaving 13 bases between the germline ends. Germline CDR1 and CDR2: GTSNPN and SVGIG (reference sequence). These data come from a study of blood T cell repertoires in COVID-19. Original handling: Scientists estimated how many nucleated cells there were by amplifying reference gene primers. Clones were sequenced by immunoSEQ multiplex PCR, and TCRdb holds only the in-frame ones, with some missing. That table supplies the V and J calls and clone size; D and trimming were determined from the DNA. Here the sample spans about 210,000 clones, 65% to 85% being singletons.

The sample consisted of peripheral blood. The rearrangement links TRBV30 to TRBJ2-3, with TRBD1 as a possible D gene (5 bases). The sequence was collected from a woman between 45 and 65 years old with acute or convalescent COVID-19. The DNA of the CDR3 is TGTGCCTGGAGTGTAGGGGCAGGGCGGACAGATACGCAGTATTTT. Translation gives CAWSVGAGRTDTQYF.